The TCR beta chain under discussion was sequenced for a study of OX40 agonist ivuxolimab in advanced cancers. Describing the broader study: Ivuxolimab, which targeted the costimulatory receptor OX40 (CD134), was an agonistic, fully human IgG2 monoclonal antibody. In the dose-escalation cohort, roughly 82% of patients were male, and the mean age was roughly 60 years with a range of roughly 23 to 90. Patients were allowed to have had prior anti-PD-1, anti-PD-L1 or anti-CTLA-4 therapy, and approximately 37% of the dose-escalation patients had been treated with checkpoint inhibitors. Of the approximately 54 patients in dose escalation, approximately 20 had hepatocellular carcinoma, about 15 had melanoma, 9 had renal cell carcinoma and 9 had head and neck cancer. Intravenous ivuxolimab was administered to patients every 2 weeks at six dose levels: 0.01, 0.1, 0.3, 1.5, 3 and 10 mg/kg. Partial responses occurred in three dose-escalation patients: two with cutaneous melanoma and one with hepatocellular carcinoma. Peripheral TCRbeta sequencing was intended to test whether TCR sequence diversity was altered and clonal T-cell expansion was caused by ivuxolimab. The paper covers the monotherapy dose-escalation part of the phase I ivuxolimab trial, which included N of about 56 patients.

The trial excluded patients who had a history of autoimmune disease or were on systemic immunosuppression. In every dose cohort, peripheral blood was drawn for TCR sequencing at baseline, cycle 4 day 1, and cycle 7 day 1. Samples were obtained from an open-label, multicenter, first-in-human phase I dose-escalation trial of ivuxolimab. Adults with locally advanced or metastatic melanoma, renal cell carcinoma, hepatocellular carcinoma or head and neck squamous cell carcinoma were enrolled in the trial. Before TCR sequencing, CD4+ T cells and CD8+ T cells from peripheral blood were sorted into separate populations. Spanning cysteine to phenylalanine, the CDR3 consists of 15 amino acids. The retained sequence is limited to the CDR3, 45 bases, with the frame set at the first base. From the germline V gene, CDR1 is MGHRA and CDR2 is YSYEKL. Trimming accounts for 5 bases at V and 3 bases at J, while the number of junction bases matched to no gene is 6.

Genomic DNA was isolated from the sorted cells so that the TCRbeta CDR3 region could be sequenced. TCRbeta CDR3 regions were sequenced using the immunoSEQ Assay. Drawn from immuneACCESS, this table holds only the in-frame rearrangements with V and J called that TCRdb kept. Clones are partly lost; checked studies trace under half to an unresolved V gene and leave the rest unexplained. Recorded for this sample are around 94,000 clones; approximately 85% of them occurred a single time. The top ten clones comprise around 4% of the sample. The study at large found these results: In partial responders in the 0.1-3.0 mg/kg groups, normalized peripheral clonal expansion was found to be among the lowest, especially among CD8+ T cells. After ivuxolimab, expanded clones were on average more numerous among CD8+ T cells than among CD4+ T cells. Low levels of normalized T-cell clonal expansion were also seen in some patients who did not respond. At doses from 0.1 to 3.0 mg/kg, clonal expansion was seen in both CD4+ and CD8+ blood T cells between baseline and week 6. The antigen specificity of the peripheral T cells that underwent clonal expansion was not determined.

Comments on this clone: Its recognized antigen is unknown. Per-base quality was not reported, and no clone a single base away is much larger than it.

The rearranged chain carries TRBV4-1 and TRBJ2-5; TRBD2 matches 10 bases in the middle. This receptor was identified in an adult with an advanced solid tumor such as melanoma, head and neck, liver or kidney cancer. The sample here was CD4+ or CD8+ T cells sorted from blood, taken in a trial of the OX40 agonist ivuxolimab. The CDR3 loop reads CASSFFGLAEETQYF. The DNA sequence is as follows: TGCGCCAGCAGCTTCTTTGGACTAGCGGAAGAGACCCAGTACTTC.